This T cell receptor beta chain was captured in a study of Graves' ophthalmopathy and Graves' hyperthyroidism. V lost 6 bases and J 8 bases, leaving 10 bases between the germline ends. Per germline, CDR1 DFQATT and CDR2 SNEGSKA (reference sequence). The CDR3 runs to 10 residues. This clonotype was counted once. TCR beta CDR3 regions were amplified from RNA transcripts. HTBI primers were used in a first-round RT-PCR, which preceded a second-round multiplex PCR. MiXCR, run by TCRdb on the multiplex PCR reads, gives a single entry per CDR3 protein. The sample has almost 40,000 distinct CDR3 sequences; roughly 49% are singletons. Isolation of PBMCs was performed using roughly 10 ml of fresh peripheral blood.

This sequence originates from an adult woman with stable Graves' hyperthyroidism. Sequenced input: peripheral blood. The chain recombines TRBV20-1 with TRBJ1-2; D is perhaps TRBD1 (6 bases). CDR3 sequence reads: CSAGGGGYTF. The CDR3 nucleotides are TGCAGTGCCGGGGGCGGGGGCTACACCTTC.